Listed below are T cell receptor beta chains from one sample, sequenced in a study of blood T cell repertoires in COVID-19. Only in-frame clones appear in the TCRdb table, and some are missing; sequencing was by immunoSEQ multiplex PCR. Here the sample spans hundreds of thousands of clones, over 75% being singletons. Sequencing used PBMCs or T cells enriched from blood (not recorded which). The source of these receptors is a woman between 18 and 29 years old who had been exposed to COVID-19. Both conserved end residues are part of each CDR3.

CDR3aa: CASSGRTANNEQFF
v_gene: TRBV5-6
j_gene: TRBJ2-1

CDR3aa: CASSEGSTSAALDEQFF
v_gene: TRBV2
j_gene: TRBJ2-1

CDR3aa: CASSLGGSEDSGETQYF
v_gene: TRBV7-9
j_gene: TRBJ2-5

CDR3aa: CAISESRGVQFF
v_gene: TRBV10-3
j_gene: TRBJ2-1

CDR3aa: CASSPSVTYEQYF
v_gene: TRBV11-1
j_gene: TRBJ2-7

CDR3aa: CASSRLADSGRSGELFF
v_gene: TRBV5-1
j_gene: TRBJ2-2

CDR3aa: CASSEMGLAGDEQYF
v_gene: TRBV2
j_gene: TRBJ2-7

CDR3aa: CASSLGGLGLTDTQYF
v_gene: TRBV7-9
j_gene: TRBJ2-3

CDR3aa: CASRTGDNQPQHF
v_gene: TRBV28
j_gene: TRBJ1-5

CDR3aa: CASSLAQNYNEQFF
v_gene: TRBV27
j_gene: TRBJ2-1

CDR3aa: CASSLTTGVYTDTQYF
v_gene: TRBV7-3
j_gene: TRBJ2-3

CDR3aa: CASSSRSQDRNTEAFF
v_gene: TRBV5-1
j_gene: TRBJ1-1

CDR3aa: CASSLGGLTTGELFF
v_gene: TRBV11-2
j_gene: TRBJ2-2

CDR3aa: CASSASSGGINEQFF
v_gene: TRBV6-4
j_gene: TRBJ2-1

CDR3aa: CASSPGQGGNSPLHF
v_gene: TRBV18
j_gene: TRBJ1-6

CDR3aa: CASSHVVSDEQFF
v_gene: TRBV4-3
j_gene: TRBJ2-1

CDR3aa: CASSYSWSGDDYTF
v_gene: TRBV6-5
j_gene: TRBJ1-2

CDR3aa: CASSQDINNEQFF
v_gene: TRBV4-1
j_gene: TRBJ2-1

CDR3aa: CASSYRGSTDTQYF
v_gene: TRBV28
j_gene: TRBJ2-3

CDR3aa: CASSRQDRARETQYF
v_gene: TRBV27
j_gene: TRBJ2-5

CDR3aa: CASSPPDRLTYEQYF
v_gene: TRBV18
j_gene: TRBJ2-7

CDR3aa: CASSPWGGLGNQPQHF
v_gene: TRBV28
j_gene: TRBJ1-5

CDR3aa: CASSRQWSYEQYF
v_gene: TRBV11-2
j_gene: TRBJ2-7

CDR3aa: CASSVSGASTDTQYF
v_gene: TRBV5-1
j_gene: TRBJ2-3

CDR3aa: CASSHKRGLGETQYF
v_gene: TRBV4-1
j_gene: TRBJ2-5

CDR3aa: CASSLGLAGVTTTGELFF
v_gene: TRBV7-2
j_gene: TRBJ2-2

CDR3aa: CASSLGLYTGELFF
v_gene: TRBV7-2
j_gene: TRBJ2-2

CDR3aa: CASSTGTRADTQYF
v_gene: TRBV3-1/TRBV3-2
j_gene: TRBJ2-3

CDR3aa: CASNKGLAGGGSYNEQFF
v_gene: TRBV28
j_gene: TRBJ2-1

CDR3aa: CASSQDRGIYGYTF
v_gene: TRBV4-2
j_gene: TRBJ1-2

CDR3aa: CASSFPGSYEQYF
v_gene: TRBV7-2
j_gene: TRBJ2-7

CDR3aa: CASSLHRDYEQYF
v_gene: TRBV28
j_gene: TRBJ2-7

CDR3aa: CASSLAPGGDGETQYF
v_gene: TRBV7-2
j_gene: TRBJ2-5

CDR3aa: CASSLGQGAAGANVLTF
v_gene: TRBV4-3
j_gene: TRBJ2-6

CDR3aa: CASSLPGGLYNEQFF
v_gene: TRBV7-3
j_gene: TRBJ2-1

CDR3aa: CASISTVGQLFTGELFF
v_gene: TRBV19
j_gene: TRBJ2-2

CDR3aa: CASSPGLAGGYQETQYF
v_gene: TRBV7-2
j_gene: TRBJ2-5

CDR3aa: CASSYGTGAGNTEAFF
v_gene: TRBV6-5
j_gene: TRBJ1-1

CDR3aa: CASSQPGTEHYGYTF
v_gene: TRBV3-1/TRBV3-2
j_gene: TRBJ1-2

CDR3aa: CASSLSGRGTSYEQYF
v_gene: TRBV28
j_gene: TRBJ2-7

CDR3aa: CASGIQGSGNTIYF
v_gene: TRBV28
j_gene: TRBJ1-3

CDR3aa: CASSVVGGRTGELFF
v_gene: TRBV9
j_gene: TRBJ2-2

CDR3aa: CASRETGGSQAFF
v_gene: TRBV28
j_gene: TRBJ1-1

CDR3aa: CASRRSEVDSEAFF
v_gene: TRBV7-9
j_gene: TRBJ1-1

CDR3aa: CASSWGTGTEAFF
v_gene: TRBV7-3
j_gene: TRBJ1-1

CDR3aa: CASSLSHRDPIGYTF
v_gene: TRBV27
j_gene: TRBJ1-2

CDR3aa: CASSQRTGLQETQYF
v_gene: TRBV7-2
j_gene: TRBJ2-5

CDR3aa: CASSEVGYNEQFF
v_gene: TRBV2
j_gene: TRBJ2-1

CDR3aa: CASSQTQYQETQYF
v_gene: TRBV4-1
j_gene: TRBJ2-5

CDR3aa: CASSKTIRTGGRTEAFF
v_gene: TRBV7-2
j_gene: TRBJ1-1

CDR3aa: CASSLTPGAMNTEAFF
v_gene: TRBV7-3
j_gene: TRBJ1-1

CDR3aa: CASSQVWTGVNYGYTF
v_gene: TRBV4-3
j_gene: TRBJ1-2

CDR3aa: CASSLAGGSTGELFF
v_gene: TRBV6-2/TRBV6-3
j_gene: TRBJ2-2

CDR3aa: CASSPLQGAAKNIQYF
v_gene: TRBV18
j_gene: TRBJ2-4

CDR3aa: CASSPGLDYGYTF
v_gene: TRBV27
j_gene: TRBJ1-2

CDR3aa: CASSVRSSGANVLTF
v_gene: TRBV9
j_gene: TRBJ2-6

CDR3aa: CASFDETGGNEQYF
v_gene: TRBV5-8
j_gene: TRBJ2-7

CDR3aa: CASRGQVNPYEQYF
v_gene: TRBV2
j_gene: TRBJ2-7

CDR3aa: CASSVDFALYTDTQYF
v_gene: TRBV9
j_gene: TRBJ2-3

CDR3aa: CASSLRQGISLGANVLTF
v_gene: TRBV27
j_gene: TRBJ2-6